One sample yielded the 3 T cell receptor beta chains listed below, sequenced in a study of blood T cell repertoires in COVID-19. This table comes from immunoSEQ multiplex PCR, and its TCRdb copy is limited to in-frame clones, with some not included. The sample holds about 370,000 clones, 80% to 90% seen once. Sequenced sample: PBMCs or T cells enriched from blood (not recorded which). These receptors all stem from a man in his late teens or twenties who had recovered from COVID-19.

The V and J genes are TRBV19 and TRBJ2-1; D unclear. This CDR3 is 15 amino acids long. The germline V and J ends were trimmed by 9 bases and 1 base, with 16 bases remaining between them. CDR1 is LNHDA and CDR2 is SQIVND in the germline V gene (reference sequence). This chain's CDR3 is CASLKFYSSYNEQFF. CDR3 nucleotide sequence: TGTGCCAGCCTAAAATTTTACTCTTCCTACAATGAGCAGTTCTTC.

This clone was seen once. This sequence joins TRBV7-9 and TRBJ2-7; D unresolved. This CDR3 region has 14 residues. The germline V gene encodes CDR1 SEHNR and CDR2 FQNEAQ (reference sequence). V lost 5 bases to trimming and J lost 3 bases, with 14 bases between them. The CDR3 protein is CASSPRSASYEQYF. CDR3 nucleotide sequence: TGTGCCAGCAGCCCCCGATCTGCCAGCTACGAGCAGTACTTC.

CDR3 DNA: TGTGCCACCAGCAGACATACAGGGTTGGGCTCCTACGAGCAGTACTTC. It yields the protein CATSRHTGLGSYEQYF. The V gene is TRBV15, the J gene TRBJ2-7, with D possibly matching TRBD1 (6 bases). The CDR3 is made up of 16 amino acids. Germline V gene sequence: CDR1 LNHNV, CDR2 YYDKDF (reference sequence). V was trimmed by 2 bases and J by 0 bases, leaving 14 bases between them. Full variable domain (missing parts from reference TRBV15 and TRBJ2-7): DAMVIQNPRYQVTQFGKPVTLSCSQTLNHNVMYWYQQKSSQAPKLLFHYYDKDFNNEADTPDNFQSRRPNTSFCFLDIRSPGLGDTAMYLCATSRHTGLGSYEQYFGPGTRLTVT.